This paragraph reports one T cell receptor beta chain. Reverse transcription of about 0.5 to 1 ug RNA was carried out with random hexamers. An immunoSEQ multiplex PCR amplified TCR beta CDR3 over 54 Vbeta and 13 Jbeta. One entry per CDR3 protein results from TCRdb running MiXCR on the immunoSEQ multiplex PCR reads. The sample has 150,000 to 200,000 distinct CDR3 sequences; over 85% are singletons. The record originates from a study of CD8 T cells in Susac syndrome. Germline CDR1 and CDR2: LNHNV and YYDKDF (reference sequence). The V end was cut by 2 bases, the J end by 4 bases, with 14 bases between. The CDR3 totals 15 residues.

This chain links TRBV15 with TRBJ2-5; unclear D gene. The clonotype comes from a human donor in good health. The source material was CD4+ T cells from PBMCs. The CDR3 DNA reads as TGTGCCACCAGCAGAATACTAAGTCAGCCAGAGACCCAGTACTTC. This sequence encodes CATSRILSQPETQYF. The full variable domain, completed using reference TRBV15 and TRBJ2-5, is DAMVIQNPRYQVTQFGKPVTLSCSQTLNHNVMYWYQQKSSQAPKLLFHYYDKDFNNEADTPDNFQSRRPNTSFCFLDIRSPGLGDTAMYLCATSRILSQPETQYFGPGTRLLVL.